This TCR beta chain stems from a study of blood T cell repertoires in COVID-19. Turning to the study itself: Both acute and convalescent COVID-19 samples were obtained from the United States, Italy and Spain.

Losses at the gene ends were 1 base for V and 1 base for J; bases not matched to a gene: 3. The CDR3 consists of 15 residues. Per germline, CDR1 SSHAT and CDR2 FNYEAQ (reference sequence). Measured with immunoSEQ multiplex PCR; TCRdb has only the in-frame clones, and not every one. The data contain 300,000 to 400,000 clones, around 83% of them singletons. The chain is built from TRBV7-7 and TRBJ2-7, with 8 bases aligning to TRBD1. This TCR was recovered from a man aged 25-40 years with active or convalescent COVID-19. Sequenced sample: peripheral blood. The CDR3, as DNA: TGTGCCAGCAGCTTAGGCAGGGGGCAATCCTACGAGCAGTACTTC. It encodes CASSLGRGQSYEQYF.